These T cell receptor beta chains were read from a single sample in a study of T cell repertoires in cytomegalovirus infection. For these TCRs, the target antigens are not known. TCRdb analysed the reads with MiXCR anew, one entry per CDR3 protein. The sample gives about 830,000 distinct CDR3 sequences, about 31% of which show up once; roughly an eighth is in the top ten. The material was cultured CD8+ T cells from PBMCs, obtained from culture after CMV antigen stimulation. Receptors were obtained from a human donor in good health (CMV status not recorded). Some clones in this sample may be carry-over from other donors' samples. Each CDR3 is given with its conserved first and last residue. Each record gives: J gene, D gene, V gene, clone size, CDR3 DNA, CDR3 protein. The D gene is left open where the match is weak. Clone size is given for some rows only: seen once, a few or many times, or a class if the clone is expanded.

j_call: TRBJ2-7; d_call: TRBD1; v_call: TRBV5-1; clone_size: NA; cdr3_nt: TGCGCCAGCAGATGGACACAGGGGGAAGGCTACGAGCAGTACTTC; cdr3_aa: CASRWTQGEGYEQYF
j_call: TRBJ2-1; d_call: NA; v_call: TRBV7-2; clone_size: many; cdr3_nt: TGTGCCAGCAGCTTAGTTTCCCCAGTATACTACAATGAGCAGTTCTTC; cdr3_aa: CASSLVSPVYYNEQFF
j_call: TRBJ1-1; d_call: NA; v_call: TRBV6-5; clone_size: few; cdr3_nt: TGTGCCAGCAGTTACGGGACGAAGAACACTGAAGCTTTCTTT; cdr3_aa: CASSYGTKNTEAFF
j_call: TRBJ2-1; d_call: NA; v_call: TRBV29-1; clone_size: NA; cdr3_nt: TGCAGCGTTGAAGGCAGCGGCTCCTACAATGAGCAGTTCTTC; cdr3_aa: CSVEGSGSYNEQFF
j_call: TRBJ1-3; d_call: NA; v_call: TRBV5-4; clone_size: NA; cdr3_nt: TGTGCCAGCAGCTCCCTGGGGGGGAGTGGAGGAAACACCATATATTTT; cdr3_aa: CASSSLGGSGGNTIYF
j_call: TRBJ2-6; d_call: NA; v_call: TRBV6-7; clone_size: few; cdr3_nt: TGTGCCAGCAGTACCCCCAGGGTCGGGGCCAACGTCCTGACTTTC; cdr3_aa: CASSTPRVGANVLTF
j_call: TRBJ2-3; d_call: NA; v_call: TRBV6-1; clone_size: NA; cdr3_nt: TGTGCCAGCAGTTACGGACTTTCGGGGGATACGCAGTATTTT; cdr3_aa: CASSYGLSGDTQYF
j_call: TRBJ2-5; d_call: TRBD2; v_call: TRBV13; clone_size: NA; cdr3_nt: TGTGCCAGCGGCAGCGGGGGGGAAGAGACCCAGTACTTC; cdr3_aa: CASGSGGEETQYF
j_call: TRBJ2-5; d_call: NA; v_call: TRBV27; clone_size: NA; cdr3_nt: TGTGCCAGCAGTTTAAACGTACAGGTACAAGAGACCCAGTACTTC; cdr3_aa: CASSLNVQVQETQYF
j_call: TRBJ2-5; d_call: NA; v_call: TRBV7-6; clone_size: NA; cdr3_nt: TGTGCCAGCAGCCCGGGGCCTCTCGAAGAGACCCAGTACTTC; cdr3_aa: CASSPGPLEETQYF
j_call: TRBJ1-5; d_call: TRBD1; v_call: TRBV6-1; clone_size: many; cdr3_nt: TGTGCCAGCAGTCCCTGGACAGGGGGGAGCAATCAGCCCCAGCATTTT; cdr3_aa: CASSPWTGGSNQPQHF
j_call: TRBJ2-1; d_call: TRBD2; v_call: TRBV9; clone_size: NA; cdr3_nt: TGTGCCAGCAGCGTAATCCCTAGCGGGGGGCTGCACAATGAGCAGTTCTTC; cdr3_aa: CASSVIPSGGLHNEQFF
j_call: TRBJ2-2; d_call: NA; v_call: TRBV5-5; clone_size: few; cdr3_nt: TGTGCCAGCACCCCCGAAAAGGGAGTGGCCGGGGAGCTGTTTTTT; cdr3_aa: CASTPEKGVAGELFF
j_call: TRBJ2-3; d_call: NA; v_call: TRBV12-3/TRBV12-4; clone_size: many; cdr3_nt: TGTGCCAGCAGTTTCCAGAGGGTCCTTGGCACAGATACGCAGTATTTT; cdr3_aa: CASSFQRVLGTDTQYF
j_call: TRBJ1-2; d_call: NA; v_call: TRBV12-3/TRBV12-4; clone_size: NA; cdr3_nt: TGTGCCAGCAGACAGCCCTATGGCTACACCTTC; cdr3_aa: CASRQPYGYTF
j_call: TRBJ2-5; d_call: NA; v_call: TRBV12-3/TRBV12-4; clone_size: NA; cdr3_nt: TGTGCCAGCAGTTCCCTGGACATTCAAGAGACCCAGTACTTC; cdr3_aa: CASSSLDIQETQYF
j_call: TRBJ2-2; d_call: TRBD1; v_call: TRBV27; clone_size: NA; cdr3_nt: TGTGCCAGCAGTCGCCCCGGGACAGGTTTCGCCGGGGAGCTGTTTTTT; cdr3_aa: CASSRPGTGFAGELFF
j_call: TRBJ2-3; d_call: NA; v_call: TRBV7-2; clone_size: many; cdr3_nt: TGTGCCAGCAGCTTGACAATTTCCCCAGATACGCAGTATTTT; cdr3_aa: CASSLTISPDTQYF
j_call: TRBJ2-4; d_call: TRBD2; v_call: TRBV19; clone_size: NA; cdr3_nt: TGTGCCAGTAGTCCGGACACAGACGCGGGGGGCGGAAGCATTCAGTACTTC; cdr3_aa: CASSPDTDAGGGSIQYF
j_call: TRBJ1-5; d_call: NA; v_call: TRBV20-1; clone_size: NA; cdr3_nt: TGCAGTGCTAGATTGGAGACCAATCAGCCCCAGCATTTT; cdr3_aa: CSARLETNQPQHF
j_call: TRBJ1-5; d_call: NA; v_call: TRBV7-8; clone_size: NA; cdr3_nt: TGTGCCAGCAGCTTAGAGGGTTTAGCGGGCGGCAGCAATCAGCCCCAGCATTTT; cdr3_aa: CASSLEGLAGGSNQPQHF
j_call: TRBJ1-1; d_call: NA; v_call: TRBV18; clone_size: NA; cdr3_nt: TGTGCCAGCTCACCGTACGGGCACCTGAAGGACACTGAAGCTTTCTTT; cdr3_aa: CASSPYGHLKDTEAFF
j_call: TRBJ2-5; d_call: NA; v_call: TRBV7-7; clone_size: NA; cdr3_nt: TGTGCTAGCAGCTTGAGGGACGGAGAGACCCAGTACTTC; cdr3_aa: CASSLRDGETQYF
j_call: TRBJ1-4; d_call: NA; v_call: TRBV27; clone_size: once; cdr3_nt: TGTGCCAGCAGTTTAACACAGCTTGCAACTAATGAAAAACTGTTTTTT; cdr3_aa: CASSLTQLATNEKLFF
j_call: TRBJ2-3; d_call: TRBD2; v_call: TRBV12-3/TRBV12-4; clone_size: few; cdr3_nt: TGTGCCACCGCACTAGCGCCGAGCACAGATACGCAGTATTTT; cdr3_aa: CATALAPSTDTQYF
j_call: TRBJ2-1; d_call: NA; v_call: TRBV7-6; clone_size: many; cdr3_nt: TGTGCCAGCAGCTCACGGACGGGTACTTACAATGAGCAGTTCTTC; cdr3_aa: CASSSRTGTYNEQFF
j_call: TRBJ1-5; d_call: TRBD1; v_call: TRBV12-3/TRBV12-4; clone_size: many; cdr3_nt: TGTGCCAGCAGTTTTAACAGGGGACGGCCTCAGCCCCAGCATTTT; cdr3_aa: CASSFNRGRPQPQHF
j_call: TRBJ2-5; d_call: TRBD2; v_call: TRBV7-9; clone_size: NA; cdr3_nt: TGTGCCAGCAGCCCAAGCCTAGCGGGGGGCAGTCAGACCCAGTACTTC; cdr3_aa: CASSPSLAGGSQTQYF
j_call: TRBJ2-7; d_call: TRBD2; v_call: TRBV6-5; clone_size: NA; cdr3_nt: TGTGCCAGCAGTTACTCGGGACTAGCGGGGGGGCCGGAAAGCGAGCAGTACTTC; cdr3_aa: CASSYSGLAGGPESEQYF
j_call: TRBJ1-1; d_call: NA; v_call: TRBV7-2; clone_size: many; cdr3_nt: TGTGCCAGCAGCTTAGAGGCCGGGATGAACACTGAAGCTTTCTTT; cdr3_aa: CASSLEAGMNTEAFF
j_call: TRBJ1-2; d_call: NA; v_call: TRBV14; clone_size: NA; cdr3_nt: TGTGCCAGCAGCCAAGTAACAGGGTATGGCTATGGCTACACCTTC; cdr3_aa: CASSQVTGYGYGYTF
j_call: TRBJ2-5; d_call: NA; v_call: TRBV7-9; clone_size: NA; cdr3_nt: TGTGCCAGCAGCCCCCTGGCGTGGGGGGACCAAGAGACCCAGTACTTC; cdr3_aa: CASSPLAWGDQETQYF
j_call: TRBJ2-3; d_call: NA; v_call: TRBV27; clone_size: NA; cdr3_nt: TGTGCCAGCAGTTACAGGAGTTGGGGCAGCACAGATACGCAGTATTTT; cdr3_aa: CASSYRSWGSTDTQYF
j_call: TRBJ1-5; d_call: NA; v_call: TRBV19; clone_size: NA; cdr3_nt: TGTGCCAGTAGTATAAGGTTATATAGCAATCAGCCCCAGCATTTT; cdr3_aa: CASSIRLYSNQPQHF
j_call: TRBJ2-5; d_call: TRBD1; v_call: TRBV7-2; clone_size: NA; cdr3_nt: TGTGCCAGCAGCGGACCGGGACAGGGTCTTGGCGGAGGGGAGACCCAGTACTTC; cdr3_aa: CASSGPGQGLGGGETQYF
j_call: TRBJ1-1; d_call: NA; v_call: TRBV7-8; clone_size: NA; cdr3_nt: TGTGCCAGCAGCCGAGCATCAGGGGTCACTGAAGCTTTCTTT; cdr3_aa: CASSRASGVTEAFF
j_call: TRBJ1-3; d_call: NA; v_call: TRBV4-3; clone_size: NA; cdr3_nt: TGCGCCAGCAGCCAAGATTTGGGTCTTTCTGGAAACACCATATATTTT; cdr3_aa: CASSQDLGLSGNTIYF
j_call: TRBJ1-4; d_call: NA; v_call: TRBV12-3/TRBV12-4; clone_size: NA; cdr3_nt: TGTGCCAGCAGTTTCTCCGTTCGGGAACTGTTTTTT; cdr3_aa: CASSFSVRELFF
j_call: TRBJ2-3; d_call: TRBD2; v_call: TRBV5-4; clone_size: NA; cdr3_nt: TGTGCCAGCAGCTTGTTCCTAGCGGGGGAGAACACAGATACGCAGTATTTT; cdr3_aa: CASSLFLAGENTDTQYF
j_call: TRBJ2-2; d_call: TRBD1; v_call: TRBV12-3/TRBV12-4; clone_size: few; cdr3_nt: TGTGCCAGCAGGTGGACAGGGCGGGACACCGGGGAGCTGTTTTTT; cdr3_aa: CASRWTGRDTGELFF
j_call: TRBJ1-1; d_call: NA; v_call: TRBV6-1; clone_size: many; cdr3_nt: TGTGCCAGCAGTGAGGTGAGGGTTACTGAAGCTTTCTTT; cdr3_aa: CASSEVRVTEAFF
j_call: TRBJ1-2; d_call: TRBD1; v_call: TRBV2; clone_size: NA; cdr3_nt: TGTGCCAGCACACCCCCGGGACAGGGGTTCCGTGGCTACACCTTC; cdr3_aa: CASTPPGQGFRGYTF
j_call: TRBJ1-3; d_call: NA; v_call: TRBV7-2; clone_size: few; cdr3_nt: TGTGCCAGCAGCTCCCGAGCCGGCTCTGGAAACACCATATATTTT; cdr3_aa: CASSSRAGSGNTIYF
j_call: TRBJ2-1; d_call: NA; v_call: TRBV4-1; clone_size: NA; cdr3_nt: TGCGCCAGCAGCCACCCGGAGTCCGTTTCCTACAATGAGCAGTTCTTC; cdr3_aa: CASSHPESVSYNEQFF
j_call: TRBJ2-7; d_call: NA; v_call: TRBV20-1; clone_size: few; cdr3_nt: TGCAGTGCTAGGAGCCCGTATTCCCGGGGTCCCCTCTACGAGCAGTACTTC; cdr3_aa: CSARSPYSRGPLYEQYF
j_call: TRBJ2-3; d_call: TRBD2; v_call: TRBV9; clone_size: once; cdr3_nt: TGTGCCAGCAGCGTTGGGAGGGGATATAGCACAGATACGCAGTATTTT; cdr3_aa: CASSVGRGYSTDTQYF
j_call: TRBJ1-4; d_call: NA; v_call: TRBV10-2; clone_size: NA; cdr3_nt: TGCGCCAGCAGTGAGCTCGGAGGGATGAGTGAAAAACTGTTTTTT; cdr3_aa: CASSELGGMSEKLFF
j_call: TRBJ2-7; d_call: NA; v_call: TRBV6-5; clone_size: NA; cdr3_nt: TGTGCCAGCAGCCGCGCCTCCACCTCCTACGAGCAGTACTTC; cdr3_aa: CASSRASTSYEQYF